This TCR beta chain was recorded in a study of Graves' ophthalmopathy and Graves' hyperthyroidism. As the template, RNA transcripts were used to amplify TCR beta CDR3 regions. HTBI primers served in a first-round RT-PCR, which a second-round multiplex PCR followed. Using its own MiXCR run on the multiplex PCR reads, TCRdb lists one record per CDR3 protein. The sample has some 520,000 distinct CDR3 sequences; approximately 14% are singletons. Overall study results and limits: Blood samples also showed most expanded thyroid clonotypes exceeding 0.001 frequency. In predicting ophthalmopathy progression, the model reached around 66% sensitivity and 72% to 80% specificity.

An approximately 10 ml volume of fresh peripheral blood provided the PBMCs. Many counts were recorded for this clonotype. Its specificity is not known. This receptor was taken from a young woman with Graves' ophthalmopathy. Material: blood.

The DNA for the CDR3 is TGTGCCAGCAGCTTAAGTGCAGGGGGCGTCCAGCAGTACTTC. Translation: CASSLSAGGVQQYF. The rearrangement joins TRBV13 to TRBJ2-7; 8 bases fit TRBD1. In germline, CDR1 is PRHDT, CDR2 FYEKMQ (reference sequence). V lost 2 bases, J lost 8 bases, and 8 bases stayed unmatched. This CDR3 contains 14 residues.